Sequencing of this T cell receptor (beta chain) was carried out in a study of blood T cell repertoires in COVID-19. About the research overall: Researchers got acute and convalescent COVID-19 samples from the United States, Italy and Spain. T cells, B-cell-depleted T cells, or PBMCs provided the cDNA or gDNA that served as material.

Trimming removed 1 base at V and 2 bases at J, with 13 bases between. Looked up from germline, CDR1 is SGHTA and CDR2 is FQGNSA. CDR3 length equals 16 residues. In the authors' methods: It was from reference gene primer amplification that nucleated cell counts were estimated. This table comes from immunoSEQ multiplex PCR, and its TCRdb copy is limited to in-frame clones, with some not included. Clone size and V and J calls were adopted from that table, with D and trimming inferred from the DNA. The sample carries some 120,000 clones, 65% to 85% recorded once. This TCR derives from a man between 65 and 85 years old with acute or convalescent COVID-19. V gene TRBV7-2 combines with J gene TRBJ2-3; D is ambiguous. Sequenced sample: peripheral blood. CDR3 DNA sequence: TGTGCCAGCAGCTTAGTACTGGGCGTTGACACAGATACGCAGTATTTT. Translating it yields CASSLVLGVDTDTQYF.